One sample yielded the 14 T cell receptor beta chains listed below, sequenced in a study of shared clonotypes between healthy human individuals. Assay used: immunoSEQ multiplex PCR; TCRdb lists only in-frame clones, some missing. The table shows about 99,000 clones, with around 43% occurring only once. Source material: PBMCs. The source is a woman aged 40 to 49 in good health. Some clones in this sample may be carry-over from other donors' samples.

This clone was counted between two and nine times. This chain connects TRBV30 to TRBJ1-1; D is unresolved. The V and J ends lost 1 base and 10 bases respectively, with 13 bases between them. CDR1 is GTSNPN, CDR2 SVGIG, per germline (reference sequence). CDR3 length: 12 amino acids. The CDR3: CAWSGGRRVAFF. The CDR3 DNA is TGTGCCTGGAGTGGCGGACGGAGGGTAGCTTTCTTT.

This clone was counted at least ten times. Additional DNA sequences in this sample encode the identical CDR3. This chain connects TRBV25-1 to TRBJ1-4; possible D gene TRBD1, 5 bases. The germline V and J ends were trimmed by 3 bases and 8 bases, with 16 bases remaining between them. Germline lookup yields CDR1 MGHDK and CDR2 SYGVNS. The CDR3 is 15 residues long. The CDR3 DNA reads as TGTGCCAGCAGTGACCCCGGGGGAGGGAACGAAAAACTGTTTTTT. Translation: CASSDPGGGNEKLFF.

This clone showed up just a few times. The rearrangement links TRBV28 to TRBJ2-7; 8 bases line up with TRBD2. Unmatched junction bases numbered 19, after V lost 6 bases and J lost 6 bases. The CDR3 totals 17 residues. Germline CDR1 reads MDHEN; CDR2 reads SYDVKM. CDR3 coding DNA: TGTGCCAGCAGCCCACGCTGGTATACTAGCGGAGGGGGCGAGCAGTACTTC. Translated, it gives CASSPRWYTSGGGEQYF.

This clone is medium-sized in the sample. V gene TRBV30 combines with J gene TRBJ1-1; D not certain. CDR1 is GTSNPN, CDR2 SVGIG, per germline (reference sequence). This CDR3 is built from 14 residues. V lost 0 bases, J lost 2 bases, and 10 bases lay in between. The CDR3 DNA follows: TGTGCCTGGAGTGTGAGAGGGATAAACACTGAAGCTTTCTTT. As protein: CAWSVRGINTEAFF.

In this sample, this clone turned up many times. CDR3 region: CAWRLAGGLWDEQYF. For the CDR3, the DNA is TGTGCCTGGAGACTAGCGGGAGGATTGTGGGATGAGCAGTACTTC. The chain is built from TRBV30 and TRBJ2-7; TRBD2 matches at 12 bases. Germline CDR1 and CDR2: GTSNPN and SVGIG (reference sequence). The CDR3 loop spans 15 amino acids. Trimming cost V 3 bases and J 7 bases; bases outside gene matches: 10. The whole variable domain, remainder taken from reference TRBV30 and TRBJ2-7, is SQTIHQWPATLVQPVGSPLSLECTVEGTSNPNLYWYRQAAGRGLQLLFYSVGIGQISSEVPQNLSASRPQDRQFILSSKKLLLSDSGFYLCAWRLAGGLWDEQYFGPGTRLTVT.

This clone came up many times. The chain combines TRBV7-2 with TRBJ1-2, with a possible D match to TRBD1 (5 bases). V lost 5 bases, J lost 6 bases, and 22 bases lay in between. This CDR3 spans 16 amino acids. Germline loops: CDR1 SGHTA, CDR2 FQGNSA. The CDR3 DNA reads TGTGCCAGCAGCCAATTTACCCCCAGGCAGGGAGATGGCTACACCTTC. This encodes CASSQFTPRQGDGYTF. The full variable domain, its missing parts supplied by reference TRBV7-2 and TRBJ1-2, is GAGVSQSPSNKVTEKGKDVELRCDPISGHTALYWYRQSLGQGLEFLIYFQGNSAPDKSGLPSDRFSAERTGGSVSTLTIQRTQQEDSAVYLCASSQFTPRQGDGYTFGSGTRLTVV.

The V call is TRBV6-1, the J call TRBJ2-1; the match to TRBD1 covers 7 bases. The CDR3 sequence is 12 residues long. Looked up from germline, CDR1 is MNHNS and CDR2 is SASEGT. J gave up 15 bases and V 5 bases, and 10 bases lay outside the gene matches. CDR3 sequence reads: CASSKGQAALFF. Written as DNA, the CDR3 is TGTGCCAGCAGTAAAGGACAGGCCGCCCTGTTCTTC.

The chain employs TRBV6-5 and TRBJ1-4; 7 nucleotides align to TRBD1. The V gene end was trimmed by 6 bases and the J gene end by 8 bases; junction bases not matched to a gene: 9. This CDR3 region has 14 residues. Germline V gene sequence: CDR1 MNHEY, CDR2 SVGAGI. CDR3 bases: TGTGCCAGCAGGAGACAGGGAGGGGAGGAAAAACTGTTTTTT. It specifies CASRRQGGEEKLFF.

This clone showed up just a few times. The genes are TRBV28 and TRBJ1-4; 9 bases agree with TRBD1. From germline, CDR1 is MDHEN and CDR2 SYDVKM. V was clipped by 3 bases and J by 8 bases; unmatched bases: 7. The CDR3 length is 15 residues. Here the CDR3 reads CASSLDGTGLEKLFF. The CDR3 DNA sequence: TGTGCCAGCAGTTTGGATGGGACAGGGTTGGAAAAACTGTTTTTT.

This clone was picked up many times. The chain joins TRBV25-1 to TRBJ2-7; 8 bases match TRBD2. V shed 6 bases and J 1 base; nucleotides not matched to a gene: 5. This CDR3 has 14 amino acids. Germline values: CDR1 MGHDK, CDR2 SYGVNS. The CDR3 protein is CASSLAGSSYEQYF. CDR3 sequence (DNA): TGTGCCAGCAGCCTAGCGGGCAGTTCCTACGAGCAGTACTTC.

This clone was observed a handful of times. The gene calls are TRBV7-9 and TRBJ2-2, with 10 bases identical to TRBD1. CDR3 size: 16 residues. V shed 8 bases and J 4 bases; nucleotides not matched to a gene: 10. The germline V gene has CDR1 SEHNR and CDR2 FQNEAQ (reference sequence). The CDR3 sequence is CASSGTGVGLTGELFF. The CDR3 coding sequence is TGTGCCAGCTCCGGGACAGGGGTCGGTCTCACCGGGGAGCTGTTTTTT. The variable domain in full, completed from reference TRBV7-9 and TRBJ2-2, reads DTGVSQNPRHKITKRGQNVTFRCDPISEHNRLYWYRQTLGQGPEFLTYFQNEAQLEKSRLLSDRFSAERPKGSFSTLEIQRTEQGDSAMYLCASSGTGVGLTGELFFGEGSRLTVL.

V gene TRBV29-1 combines with J gene TRBJ1-2; D gene unclear. The CDR3 covers 13 residues. CDR1 and CDR2 (germline): SQVTM, ANQGSEA. Trimming stripped 4 bases from V and 2 bases from J, with 11 bases between. CDR3 bases: TGCAGCGTTGCTATCGACCGCAACTATGGCTACACCTTC. Its translation is CSVAIDRNYGYTF.

This clone has more than one count but fewer than ten. The rearrangement links TRBV10-3 to TRBJ2-7, with D possibly matching TRBD2 (6 bases). This CDR3 spans 13 amino acids. Germline assignment: CDR1 ENHRY and CDR2 SYGVKD. Trimming cost V 6 bases and J 3 bases, with 12 bases left between them. The CDR3, as DNA: TGTGCCATCAGCTCGACTAGTGGCTACGAGCAGTACTTC. Its protein product is CAISSTSGYEQYF.

Worth noting for this clone: A far larger clone lies a single base away; this is likely a read error. Other nucleotide sequences from this sample produce the same CDR3. This chain uses TRBV30 with TRBJ2-5; D unresolved. Trimming took 2 bases from V and 5 from J, leaving 6 bases between them. The length of the CDR3 is 11 residues. Germline CDR1 reads GTSNPN; CDR2 reads SVGIG (reference sequence). The CDR3 nucleotides read TGTGCCTGGAGTCTTGGGGAGACCCAGTACTTC. This codes for CAWSLGETQYF. The whole variable domain, filled in from reference TRBV30 and TRBJ2-5, reads SQTIHQWPATLVQPVGSPLSLECTVEGTSNPNLYWYRQAAGRGLQLLFYSVGIGQISSEVPQNLSASRPQDRQFILSSKKLLLSDSGFYLCAWSLGETQYFGPGTRLLVL.